This paragraph covers one T cell receptor beta chain sequence. Enrolled through a virtual design, the participants were between roughly 18 and 95 years of age and came from approximately 25 US areas. Self-reported history from a screening survey and questionnaire set each donor's cohort. V lost 0 bases and J lost 4; bases outside the gene matches: 10. The CDR3 is 16 residues long. Germline loops: CDR1 GTSNPN, CDR2 SVGIG (reference sequence). Clones were read by immunoSEQ multiplex PCR, and TCRdb kept only the in-frame ones, dropping some. The table has about 210,000 clones, more than 80% seen once. These data belong to a study of blood T cell repertoires in COVID-19. Study context: Donors in the United States, Italy and Spain gave samples during acute or convalescent COVID-19. The analysed material was cDNA or gDNA that came from T cells, B-cell-depleted T cells, or PBMCs.

The sequencing sample was made of PBMCs or T cells enriched from blood (not recorded which). This chain links TRBV30 with TRBJ1-2; TRBD1 agrees at 8 bases. This TCR was recovered from a man aged 40-50 years who had recovered from COVID-19. CDR3 region: CAWSVIWAGTGYGYTF. CDR3 coding DNA: TGTGCCTGGAGTGTAATCTGGGCCGGGACAGGCTATGGCTACACCTTC. Drawing the rest from reference TRBV30 and TRBJ1-2, the complete variable domain is SQTIHQWPATLVQPVGSPLSLECTVEGTSNPNLYWYRQAAGRGLQLLFYSVGIGQISSEVPQNLSASRPQDRQFILSSKKLLLSDSGFYLCAWSVIWAGTGYGYTFGSGTRLTVV.